This paragraph reports one TCR beta chain. Some clones are missing from TCRdb's copy, which holds only in-frame ones; the method was immunoSEQ multiplex PCR. The top ten hold about 8.6% of the sample, which has about 30,000 clones, 82% seen once. This sample was taken from a study of somatic mutations in cytotoxic T cells in rheumatoid arthritis. Across the whole study: Collection of patient blood (30 ml EDTA) took place right after diagnosis, before any treatment.

The CDR3 has 15 residues. In germline, CDR1 is SEHNR, CDR2 FQNEAQ (reference sequence). The clonotype comes from an adult with rheumatoid arthritis. Source material: CD8+ T cells sorted from blood. This chain joins TRBV7-9 and TRBJ2-5; tentative D call: TRBD2 (6 bases). The DNA end is a closer match to TRBJ2-7, so the J assignment may be wrong. DNA of the CDR3: TGTGCCAGCAGCCAAATGGGGAGGCAGGGCTACGAGCAGTACTTC. It is translated as CASSQMGRQGYEQYF.